Following are 22 T cell receptor beta chains from one sample sequenced in a study of T cells in localized non-small cell lung cancer. The repertoire was sequenced with immunoSEQ multiplex PCR; TCRdb's copy has only in-frame clones and lacks some. There are some 38,000 clones in the sample; 85% to 95% occur only once, and 7.1% lies in the top ten. Sequencing was performed on peripheral blood, taken before any cancer treatment. These receptors came from an older female donor with stage I lung adenocarcinoma.

This rearrangement joins TRBV7-2 to TRBJ1-5; D may be TRBD1 (5 bases). The CDR3 spans 15 residues. Trimming stripped 3 bases from V and 6 bases from J, with 15 bases between. Germline V gene sequence: CDR1 SGHTA, CDR2 FQGNSA. The CDR3 protein is CASSFGGRDGQPQHF. The CDR3 DNA sequence: TGTGCCAGCAGCTTCGGGGGGAGAGACGGTCAGCCCCAGCATTTT.

V is TRBV19 and J is TRBJ2-1; D is unclear. This CDR3 has 16 amino acids. Germline CDR1 and CDR2: LNHDA and SQIVND (reference sequence). Trimming pared 3 bases from V and 0 bases from J, leaving 12 bases between. CDR3 region: CASSMQHPSSYNEQFF. Written as DNA, the CDR3 is TGTGCCAGTAGTATGCAGCACCCGAGCTCCTACAATGAGCAGTTCTTC.

V usage is TRBV28 and J usage is TRBJ1-5, with 7 bases that match TRBD1. This CDR3 region has 15 residues. Trimming took 4 bases from V and 4 from J; bases not matched to a gene: 7. Germline lookup yields CDR1 MDHEN and CDR2 SYDVKM. The DNA of the CDR3 is TGTGCCAGCAGTTCTTGGACAGGACCAAATCAGCCCCAGCATTTT. Its translation: CASSSWTGPNQPQHF. Based on the CDR3 plus reference TRBV28 and TRBJ1-5, the full variable domain is DVKVTQSSRYLVKRTGEKVFLECVQDMDHENMFWYRQDPGLGLRLIYFSYDVKMKEKGDIPEGYSVSREKKERFSLILESASTNQTSMYLCASSSWTGPNQPQHFGDGTRLSIL.

The J gene is TRBJ2-7, the V gene TRBV6-6, with D perhaps TRBD1 or TRBD2 (5 bases each). The CDR3 spans 15 residues. Germline CDR1 reads MNHNY; CDR2 reads SVGAGI (reference sequence). Trimming took off 0 bases at V and 3 bases at J, with 12 bases between the two ends. CDR3 sequence (DNA): TGTGCCAGCAGTTACTCGGGGGACGAATACTACGAGCAGTACGTC. As protein: CASSYSGDEYYEQYV.

For the CDR3, the DNA is TGTGCCAGCAGTTCGGGACAGGGGGCGTCCTACAATGAGCAGTTCTTC. It translates to CASSSGQGASYNEQFF. The rearrangement joins TRBV6-6 to TRBJ2-1, with 12 bases fitting TRBD1. There are 16 residues in the CDR3. The V segment lost 4 bases and the J segment 1 base; nucleotides outside the gene matches: 2. Germline V CDR1 and CDR2: MNHNY, SVGAGI (reference sequence).

This clone was picked up one time. V is TRBV10-3 and J is TRBJ1-1; D is possibly TRBD1 (6 bases). V was shortened by 6 bases and J by 5 bases, with 13 bases between the two germline ends. The CDR3 sequence is 13 residues long. Germline-derived CDR1 and CDR2 are ENHRY and SYGVKD. The CDR3 coding sequence is TGTGCCATCAGCGAAGGGGGTCGGACTGAAGCTTTCTTT. This sequence encodes CAISEGGRTEAFF.

V is TRBV6-6 and J is TRBJ2-2, with 11 bases that match TRBD2. Germline CDR1 is MNHNY and CDR2 is SVGAGI (reference sequence). The CDR3 runs 16 residues. The junction had 10 bases not matched to a gene; V was cut back by 6 bases and J by 7 bases. The CDR3 is CASSQSSGGAVGELFF. Written as DNA, the CDR3 is TGTGCCAGCAGCCAAAGTAGCGGGGGGGCCGTCGGGGAGCTGTTTTTT.

This chain connects TRBV5-6 to TRBJ1-4; D gene unclear. The germline CDR1 and CDR2 sequences are SGHDT and YYEEEE. V was shortened by 4 bases and J by 6 bases, with 25 bases between the two germline ends. This CDR3 has 18 residues. This CDR3 reads CASSHLWSPRGMDEKLFF. Written as DNA, the CDR3 is TGTGCCAGCAGCCACCTTTGGTCCCCAAGAGGGATGGATGAAAAACTGTTTTTT.

The chain links TRBV7-2 to TRBJ2-7; possible D gene TRBD1, 6 bases. Germline V CDR1 and CDR2: SGHTA, FQGNSA. The CDR3 loop spans 14 amino acids. Trimming removed 2 bases at V and 1 base at J, with 9 bases between. CDR3 nucleotides: TGTGCCAGCAGCTTATTTGGACAGTCCTACGAGCAGTACGTC. Protein product: CASSLFGQSYEQYV.

The chain combines TRBV9 with TRBJ2-1; 7 bases are shared with TRBD2. This CDR3 comprises 14 residues. V lost 3 bases, J lost 10 bases, and 10 bases stayed unmatched. Germline CDR1 reads SGDLS; CDR2 reads YYNGEE. CDR3 protein: CASSGDLLAWEQFF. As DNA, the CDR3 is TGTGCCAGCAGCGGGGACTTACTAGCGTGGGAGCAGTTCTTC.

The chain carries TRBV5-5 and TRBJ1-1; perhaps TRBD1 as D (6 bases). Germline V gene lookup returns CDR1 SGHKS and CDR2 YYEKEE (reference sequence). V gave up 4 bases and J gave up 1 base, with 11 bases separating them. The CDR3 has 14 residues. CDR3 DNA sequence: TGTGCCAGCAGCCTACAGGGAGCGAACACTGAAGCTTTCTTT. Translation gives CASSLQGANTEAFF.

This chain joins TRBV5-8 and TRBJ1-5; maybe TRBD1 (5 bases). Trimming cost V 0 bases and J 0 bases, with 7 bases left between them. Germline CDR1 reads SGHTS; CDR2 reads YDEGEE. The CDR3 length is 15 residues. CDR3 amino acids: CASSLERGSNQPQHF. CDR3 nucleotide sequence: TGTGCCAGCAGCTTGGAAAGGGGTAGCAATCAGCCCCAGCATTTT.

The chain has TRBV27 and TRBJ1-5, with D perhaps matching TRBD1 (5 bases). CDR1 is MNHEY, CDR2 SMNVEV, per germline (reference sequence). The CDR3 covers 15 residues. Trimming stripped 3 bases from V and 7 bases from J, with 16 bases between. The CDR3 bases are TGTGCCAGCAGTTTGGCCGGCCAAGAGGGGCAGCCCCAGCATTTT. Its protein product is CASSLAGQEGQPQHF.

This chain connects TRBV5-1 to TRBJ1-4, with TRBD1 as a possible D gene (5 bases). Trimming shortened V by 0 bases and J by 11 bases, and 23 bases separated the two germline ends. This CDR3 has 17 residues. Germline V gene lookup returns CDR1 SGHRS and CDR2 YFSETQ. The CDR3 DNA reads as TGCGCCAGCAGCTTGGAAAGCGGACAAGGGGTCGTGGGGAAACTGTTTTTT. Its translation is CASSLESGQGVVGKLFF.

This rearrangement joins TRBV15 to TRBJ1-1, with unresolved D. Germline assignment: CDR1 LNHNV and CDR2 YYDKDF (reference sequence). The CDR3 is made up of 14 amino acids. The V end lost 0 bases, the J end lost 5 bases, and 10 bases lay between the germline ends. CDR3 amino acids: CATSRDRFGTEAFF. DNA for the CDR3: TGTGCCACCAGCAGAGATAGGTTCGGGACTGAAGCTTTCTTT.

This clone was seen a single time. The V call is TRBV28, the J call TRBJ2-7; 9 bases map to TRBD2. V dropped 6 bases and J dropped 5; count of bases not matched to a gene: 11. The CDR3 runs 15 residues. CDR1 is MDHEN, CDR2 SYDVKM, per germline. The CDR3 DNA sequence: TGTGCCAGCAGGTCCATAGCGGGGGCCCAGGACGAGCAGTACGTC. Its translation is CASRSIAGAQDEQYV.

The chain has TRBV19 and TRBJ1-2; 10 nucleotides match TRBD1. This CDR3 contains 16 residues. After removal of 4 bases from V and 8 bases from J, the junction contained 13 bases not matched to a gene. Germline CDR1 reads LNHDA; CDR2 reads SQIVND (reference sequence). The CDR3 region is CASSTRQGATHWGYTF. The CDR3 nucleotides read TGTGCCAGTAGTACTAGACAGGGGGCGACTCATTGGGGCTACACCTTC.

The J gene is TRBJ1-2, the V gene TRBV7-6; 10 bases align to TRBD1. The V gene's germline CDR1 is SGHVS and CDR2 FNYEAQ. The CDR3 consists of 16 residues. Germline trimming cut 5 bases from V and 5 bases from J; bases unmatched to any gene: 11. The CDR3 DNA reads TGTGCCAGCAGCCAGCTTCCGGGACAGGGGAGATATGGCTACACCTTC. It encodes CASSQLPGQGRYGYTF. Filled out from reference TRBV7-6 and TRBJ1-2, the complete variable domain reads GAGVSQSPRYKVTKRGQDVALRCDPISGHVSLYWYRQALGQGPEFLTYFNYEAQQDKSGLPNDRFSAERPEGSISTLTIQRTEQRDSAMYRCASSQLPGQGRYGYTFGSGTRLTVV.

The count of this clone is one. The chain joins TRBV21-1 to TRBJ2-3; TRBD2 is the table's D call and was not checked against the DNA. TRBV21-1 is labeled a pseudogene. The CDR3 sequence is 17 residues long. The CDR3 region has the DNA TGTGCCAGCACCGTTTGGTCAAGGTGCGCGGCGGAAGATACGCAGTATTTT. It specifies CASTVWSRCAAEDTQYF.

J is TRBJ1-1 and V is TRBV27, with D maybe TRBD1 (5 bases). The CDR3 runs to 15 residues. The V and J ends lost 6 bases and 1 base respectively, with 15 bases between them. The germline CDR1 and CDR2 sequences are MNHEY and SMNVEV (reference sequence). The CDR3 DNA is TGTGCCAGCAGGGGACGATGGGTGGCGAACACTGAAGCTTTCTTT. Protein product: CASRGRWVANTEAFF.

The chain combines TRBV7-6 with TRBJ1-4, with 9 bases aligning to TRBD1. CDR3 length equals 14 residues. V was clipped by 5 bases and J by 8 bases; unmatched bases: 6. CDR1 and CDR2 from the germline V gene are SGHVS and FNYEAQ. In DNA form, the CDR3 reads TGTGCCAGCAGCCCGGACAGGGGAATCGAAAAACTGTTTTTT. Protein: CASSPDRGIEKLFF.

The chain is built from TRBV4-1 and TRBJ2-5; 11 nucleotides match TRBD1. The trim removed 3 bases at V and 5 bases at J, leaving 8 bases unmatched. In germline, CDR1 is MGHRA, CDR2 YSYEKL. The CDR3 runs to 16 residues. CDR3 sequence (DNA): TGCGCCAGCAGCCATCCCCGGGACAGGGGGTCGGAGACCCAGTACTTC. Its translation: CASSHPRDRGSETQYF.